A single sample gave rise to the 28 T cell receptor beta chains below, sequenced in a study of control samples from healthy donors and cancer patients. Sequencing was performed with immunoSEQ multiplex PCR; in TCRdb, only in-frame clones are kept and a portion is missing. Seen here are 80,000 to 100,000 clones, 80% to 95% observed once, and the top ten hold around 3%. Specimen: blood. The receptors here all came from a human donor in good health. The donor label of this sample is uncertain.

The CDR3 loop reads CASSMPGLMAGNTIYF. The CDR3 DNA sequence: TGTGCCAGCAGCATGCCGGGCCTTATGGCTGGAAACACCATATATTTT. The gene calls are TRBV11-2 and TRBJ1-3; D unclear. This CDR3 is built from 16 residues. Germline-derived CDR1 and CDR2 are SGHAT and FQNNGV. V was cut by 5 bases and J by 2 bases, with 16 bases left in between.

The CDR3 DNA reads as TGTGCCAGTAGGACAGGAGCCTATGGCTACACCTTC. Translating it yields CASRTGAYGYTF. V and J are TRBV19 and TRBJ1-2; a weak D match, TRBD1 (6 bases). The germline V gene has CDR1 LNHDA and CDR2 SQIVND (reference sequence). The ends were cut back, 6 bases at V and 4 bases at J, with 9 bases in the middle. The length of the CDR3 is 12 residues. Combining the CDR3 with reference TRBV19 and TRBJ1-2 gives the whole variable domain DGGITQSPKYLFRKEGQNVTLSCEQNLNHDAMYWYRQDPGQGLRLIYYSQIVNDFQKGDIAEGYSVSREKKESFPLTVTSAQKNPTAFYLCASRTGAYGYTFGSGTRLTVV.

The V gene is TRBV7-2, the J gene TRBJ1-4; D may be TRBD1 (5 bases). The CDR3 totals 14 residues. Deletions cut 1 base from V and 10 bases from J, with 13 bases between. Per the germline V gene, CDR1 is SGHTA and CDR2 is FQGNSA. CDR3 loop: CASSLGGTLPKLFF. Written as DNA, the CDR3 is TGTGCCAGCAGCTTAGGGGGCACTCTACCAAAACTGTTTTTT.

The chain couples TRBV5-5 to TRBJ1-1; D perhaps matches TRBD1 (5 bases). Trimming took 2 bases from V and 1 from J, leaving 15 bases between them. The CDR3 sequence is 16 residues long. Looked up from germline, CDR1 is SGHKS and CDR2 is YYEKEE (reference sequence). The CDR3 nucleotides are TGTGCCAGCAGCTTTAGTCGGGGGGATAGGAACACTGAAGCTTTCTTT. It translates to CASSFSRGDRNTEAFF.

The rearrangement links TRBV28 to TRBJ1-1, with D uncertain. The CDR3 is 14 amino acids. V was cut by 3 bases and J by 1 base, with 9 bases left in between. In germline, CDR1 is MDHEN, CDR2 SYDVKM. The DNA for the CDR3 is TGTGCCAGCAGTTTTACCTCACGGAACACTGAAGCTTTCTTT. Its protein product is CASSFTSRNTEAFF. Full variable domain (missing parts from reference TRBV28 and TRBJ1-1): DVKVTQSSRYLVKRTGEKVFLECVQDMDHENMFWYRQDPGLGLRLIYFSYDVKMKEKGDIPEGYSVSREKKERFSLILESASTNQTSMYLCASSFTSRNTEAFFGQGTRLTVV.

The genes are TRBV5-1 and TRBJ2-5, with D perhaps matching TRBD1 (5 bases). The germline gives CDR1 SGHRS, CDR2 YFSETQ. V was shortened by 1 base and J by 2 bases, with 12 bases between the two germline ends. CDR3 length equals 15 residues. The CDR3: CASSLTGAVQETQYF. In DNA form, the CDR3 reads TGCGCCAGCAGCTTGACTGGGGCAGTACAAGAGACCCAGTACTTC.

The rearrangement joins TRBV30 to TRBJ1-2, with 7 bases identical to TRBD1. The CDR3 covers 14 residues. Trimming cost V 1 base and J 6 bases; bases outside gene matches: 8. Germline CDR1 GTSNPN, CDR2 SVGIG (reference sequence). CDR3 DNA: TGTGCCTGGAGTGCCCGACAGGGCGTGCATGGCTACACCTTC. It is translated as CAWSARQGVHGYTF.

The V gene is TRBV4-3, the J gene TRBJ1-1; TRBD1 might be the D (5 bases). The CDR3 is made up of 16 amino acids. The ends were cut back, 4 bases at V and 0 bases at J, with 15 bases in the middle. Germline V lookup: CDR1 LGHNA, CDR2 YSLEER. The CDR3 DNA reads as TGCGCCAGCAGCCCAGGACCCCGAGGGGTGAACACTGAAGCTTTCTTT. Residues: CASSPGPRGVNTEAFF.

CDR3 coding DNA: TGTGCCAGCAGCTTAGAGGGACAGGGGGCGCGGGGCTACACCTTC. Protein: CASSLEGQGARGYTF. The chain is built from TRBV7-6 and TRBJ1-2, with 12 bases fitting TRBD1. The CDR3 is made up of 15 amino acids. The germline V gene has CDR1 SGHVS and CDR2 FNYEAQ. The V gene end was trimmed by 1 base and the J gene end by 8 bases; junction bases not matched to a gene: 5.

This clone has more than one count but fewer than ten. The chain has TRBV6-1 and TRBJ2-3; 9 nucleotides match TRBD1. From germline, CDR1 is MNHNS and CDR2 SASEGT. This CDR3 region has 19 residues. V shed 2 bases, J shed 5 bases, and the junction held 17 bases outside the gene matches. The CDR3 spells CASSEFWGGTGTKGDTQYF. DNA for the CDR3: TGTGCCAGCAGTGAATTCTGGGGTGGGACAGGGACGAAGGGAGATACGCAGTATTTT.

The chain is built from TRBV3-1 (or the pseudogene TRBV3-2) and TRBJ2-7; no clear D. V shed 1 base and J shed 5 bases, with 6 bases lying between them. From germline, CDR1 is LGHDT and CDR2 YNNKEL (reference sequence). This CDR3 has 12 residues. The CDR3 sequence: CASSQGNHEQYF. The CDR3 DNA follows: TGTGCCAGCAGCCAAGGGAACCACGAGCAGTACTTC.

The chain couples TRBV3-1 (or the pseudogene TRBV3-2) to TRBJ1-3, with D unclear. V lost 6 bases and J lost 4, with 13 bases in between. The CDR3 has 14 amino acids. CDR1 and CDR2 (germline): LGHDT, YNNKEL (reference sequence). The CDR3 here is CASSRDPNGNTIYF. In DNA form, the CDR3 reads TGTGCCAGCAGTCGGGATCCCAACGGAAACACCATATATTTT.

The genes are TRBV20-1 and TRBJ1-1; unclear D gene. Trimming cost V 3 bases and J 0 bases, with 8 bases left between them. This CDR3 contains 13 residues. Germline CDR1 is DFQATT and CDR2 is SNEGSKA (reference sequence). CDR3 sequence (DNA): TGCAGTGCTAGTCCGCGCCTGAACACTGAAGCTTTCTTT. Translated, it gives CSASPRLNTEAFF.

The chain carries TRBV5-1 and TRBJ2-4; no firm D call. The CDR3 totals 15 residues. Germline V lookup: CDR1 SGHRS, CDR2 YFSETQ. V was shortened by 4 bases and J by 3 bases, with 14 bases between the two germline ends. The CDR3 loop reads CASSPPVAGKNIQYF. CDR3 DNA sequence: TGCGCCAGCAGCCCCCCGGTTGCTGGCAAAAACATTCAGTACTTC.

This rearrangement joins TRBV6-5 to TRBJ1-5, with 7 bases that match TRBD1. CDR1 is MNHEY, CDR2 SVGAGI, per germline. The CDR3 extends over 12 amino acids. Trimming removed 7 bases from V and 5 bases from J; junction bases left unmatched: 2. CDR3 in DNA: TGTGCCAGCAATACAGGGGATCAGCCCCAGCATTTT. Its translation is CASNTGDQPQHF.

CDR3 loop: CASSVSPLHEQFF. CDR3 DNA: TGTGCCAGCAGCGTATCCCCCCTCCATGAGCAGTTCTTC. The chain carries TRBV9 and TRBJ2-1; no definite D call. The CDR3 covers 13 residues. V was clipped by 1 base and J by 8 bases, with 10 bases between them. Germline CDR1 and CDR2: SGDLS and YYNGEE.

This clone was detected only once. The V and J genes are TRBV7-9 and TRBJ1-2; D is unclear. The V gene lost 1 base and the J gene lost 4 bases, with 7 bases spanning the gap. Germline values: CDR1 SEHNR, CDR2 FQNEAQ (reference sequence). The CDR3 contains 13 residues. CDR3 nucleotides: TGTGCCAGCAGCTTAGATTTCTCCTATGGCTACACCTTC. As protein: CASSLDFSYGYTF.

J is TRBJ1-6 and V is TRBV4-3; 9 bases fit TRBD1. The CDR3 consists of 15 residues. Germline assignment: CDR1 LGHNA and CDR2 YSLEER. Trimming cost V 3 bases and J 11 bases; bases outside gene matches: 8. DNA for the CDR3: TGCGCCAGCAGCCAGGGGGACAGGGAGGGGACACCCCTCCACTTT. Its translation: CASSQGDREGTPLHF.

The V and J genes are TRBV5-1 and TRBJ2-1; 11 bases match TRBD2. Germline V lookup: CDR1 SGHRS, CDR2 YFSETQ. With V trimmed by 0 bases and J by 5 bases, 4 bases remained unmatched. The CDR3 is made up of 16 amino acids. The CDR3 DNA reads as TGCGCCAGCAGCTTGGGGTTACTAGCGGGGGACAATGAGCAGTTCTTC. This sequence encodes CASSLGLLAGDNEQFF.

V is TRBV24-1 and J is TRBJ2-2, with 13 bases fitting TRBD2. This CDR3 comprises 18 residues. V was clipped by 3 bases and J by 0 bases; unmatched bases: 3. The germline V gene encodes CDR1 KGHDR and CDR2 SFDVKD. CDR3 sequence: CATSDPLAGGTNTGELFF. In nucleotides, the CDR3 is TGTGCCACCAGTGATCCACTAGCGGGGGGGACGAACACCGGGGAGCTGTTTTTT.

The genes are TRBV30 and TRBJ2-2; possibly TRBD2 for D (7 bases). Trimming left V 4 bases short and J 6 bases short, with 21 bases between. CDR1 is GTSNPN, CDR2 SVGIG, per germline (reference sequence). The CDR3 covers 16 residues. This CDR3 reads CAWNPGGTPRAGELFF. The CDR3 bases are TGTGCCTGGAATCCCGGGGGGACACCCCGAGCCGGGGAGCTGTTTTTT. Using reference TRBV30 and TRBJ2-2 for the parts outside the CDR3, the full variable domain is SQTIHQWPATLVQPVGSPLSLECTVEGTSNPNLYWYRQAAGRGLQLLFYSVGIGQISSEVPQNLSASRPQDRQFILSSKKLLLSDSGFYLCAWNPGGTPRAGELFFGEGSRLTVL.

The chain combines TRBV2 with TRBJ2-3; the match to TRBD2 covers 9 bases. The CDR3 runs 12 residues. Germline V gene data show CDR1 as SNHLY and CDR2 as FYNNEI. V dropped 6 bases and J dropped 10; count of bases not matched to a gene: 5. CDR3: CASRERGEAQYF. CDR3 DNA: TGTGCCAGCAGGGAGCGGGGGGAAGCGCAGTATTTT. The full variable domain, in which reference TRBV2 and TRBJ2-3 provide the parts outside the CDR3, is EPEVTQTPSHQVTQMGQEVILRCVPISNHLYFYWYRQILGQKVEFLVSFYNNEISEKSEIFDDQFSVERPDGSNFTLKIRSTKLEDSAMYFCASRERGEAQYFGPGTRLTVL.

V usage is TRBV5-3 and J usage is TRBJ2-7, with D possibly being TRBD2 (5 bases). TRBV5-3 is sorted into the ORF group, with uncertain function. The CDR3 runs 12 residues. V dropped 0 bases and J dropped 7 bases, with 8 bases sitting between them. In DNA form, the CDR3 reads TGTGCCAGAAGCTTGGACGGGGATGAGCAGTACTTC. Encoded protein: CARSLDGDEQYF.

The rearrangement joins TRBV28 to TRBJ1-2; 7 bases align to TRBD1. The CDR3 length is 14 residues. Germline values: CDR1 MDHEN, CDR2 SYDVKM. V lost 4 bases to trimming and J lost 5 bases; unmatched junction nucleotides: 7. The DNA of the CDR3 is TGTGCCAGCAGTTCCCGACAGGGTCGTTATGGCTACACCTTC. As protein: CASSSRQGRYGYTF.

This clone was seen more than once but under ten times. The chain recombines TRBV14 with TRBJ2-7; D not resolved. Germline lookup yields CDR1 SGHDN and CDR2 FVKESK. This CDR3 spans 14 amino acids. Between the trimmed V and J ends, which lost 0 bases and 8 bases, there was a span of 14 bases. CDR3 region: CASSQDSGLPQQYF. The DNA of the CDR3 is TGTGCCAGCAGCCAAGATTCTGGCCTGCCCCAGCAGTACTTC.

The table lists this clone with a few counts. The rearrangement links TRBV5-4 to TRBJ1-3; D remains unclear. V gave up 0 bases and J gave up 0 bases, with 7 bases separating them. The germline V gene has CDR1 SGHNT and CDR2 YYREEE (reference sequence). The CDR3 runs 15 residues. In DNA form, the CDR3 reads TGTGCCAGCAGCTTGGGAGCGGCCTCTGGAAACACCATATATTTT. This gives the protein CASSLGAASGNTIYF.

The chain's CDR3 is CAWSVLGNTIYF. The CDR3, as DNA: TGTGCCTGGAGTGTACTGGGGAACACCATATATTTT. This chain connects TRBV30 to TRBJ1-3; D is unresolved. V was shortened by 0 bases and J by 7 bases, with 7 bases between the two germline ends. The CDR3 has 12 residues. Germline V gives CDR1 GTSNPN, CDR2 SVGIG (reference sequence).

The J gene is TRBJ2-2, the V gene TRBV5-1; no firm D call. The CDR3 covers 11 residues. Germline CDR1 reads SGHRS; CDR2 reads YFSETQ. Trimming took off 0 bases at V and 13 bases at J, with 7 bases between the two ends. The CDR3: CASSLGSGLFF. For the CDR3, the DNA is TGCGCCAGCAGCTTGGGTTCTGGGCTGTTTTTT.